These T cell receptor beta chains were read from a single sample in a study of Ad26.COV2.S vaccination and SARS-CoV-2 variants. The method was immunoSEQ multiplex PCR; TCRdb's version includes in-frame clones alone and lacks a portion of them. The sample includes over 400,000 clones, about 90% of them seen just once. Sequencing was performed on peripheral blood, taken in a trial of Ad26.COV2.S vaccine versus placebo. These receptors all stem from a person aged 18 to 59 who received the Ad26.COV2.S COVID-19 vaccine or a placebo. The CDR3 runs from the conserved cysteine through the conserved F or W. D genes are given only for firm matches. Size is stated for part of the rows, as once, few or many counts, or as a class when the clone is expanded.

size: .; D: TRBD2; J: TRBJ2-7; V: TRBV10-3; CDR3: CAISESLAGTPTYEQYF; DNA: TGTGCCATCAGTGAGTCTCTAGCGGGAACTCCTACCTACGAGCAGTACTTC
size: .; D: TRBD1; J: TRBJ2-5; V: TRBV11-2; CDR3: CASSPDDRAGETQYF; DNA: TGTGCCAGCAGCCCAGACGACAGGGCGGGCGAGACCCAGTACTTC
size: .; D: TRBD1; J: TRBJ1-6; V: TRBV6-5; CDR3: CASSYSFQGAPLHF; DNA: TGTGCCAGCAGTTACTCGTTTCAGGGGGCACCCCTCCACTTT
size: .; D: .; J: TRBJ2-1; V: TRBV7-6; CDR3: CASSLGGGSGGEQFF; DNA: TGTGCCAGCAGCTTAGGTGGGGGTAGTGGGGGTGAGCAGTTCTTC
size: .; D: .; J: TRBJ2-7; V: TRBV28; CDR3: CASSFIAGALPSYEQYF; DNA: TGTGCCAGCAGTTTTATCGCGGGGGCCTTACCCTCCTACGAGCAGTACTTC
size: once; D: .; J: TRBJ1-4; V: TRBV5-7; CDR3: CASSLEDRQPGELFF; DNA: TGTGCCAGCAGCTTGGAAGACAGGCAACCGGGGGAACTGTTTTTT
size: once; D: .; J: TRBJ1-2; V: TRBV30; CDR3: CAWSRQARNVGYTF; DNA: TGTGCCTGGAGTAGGCAGGCCCGTAACGTTGGCTACACCTTC
size: .; D: TRBD1; J: TRBJ2-7; V: TRBV5-1; CDR3: CASSFGTGLYEQYF; DNA: TGCGCCAGCAGCTTCGGGACAGGGCTCTACGAGCAGTACTTC
size: .; D: TRBD1; J: TRBJ1-1; V: TRBV5-6; CDR3: CASSHRGLNTEAFF; DNA: TGTGCCAGCAGCCACAGGGGGCTGAACACTGAAGCTTTCTTT
size: .; D: .; J: TRBJ2-7; V: TRBV27; CDR3: CASSSSYEQYF; DNA: TGTGCCAGCAGTTCCTCATACGAGCAGTACTTC
size: .; D: .; J: TRBJ1-1; V: TRBV3-1/TRBV3-2; CDR3: CASSRPGTHSNTEAFF; DNA: TGTGCCAGCAGCCGTCCCGGGACACATTCGAACACTGAAGCTTTCTTT
size: .; D: TRBD1; J: TRBJ2-1; V: TRBV10-1; CDR3: CASSGNTGQGTDGGINEQFF; DNA: TGCGCCAGCAGTGGGAACACAGGACAGGGGACGGACGGGGGGATCAATGAGCAGTTCTTC
size: .; D: .; J: TRBJ1-5; V: TRBV7-2; CDR3: CASSEGGSLGQPQHF; DNA: TGTGCCAGCAGCGAGGGGGGGTCGCTAGGTCAGCCCCAGCATTTT
size: few; D: TRBD2; J: TRBJ2-7; V: TRBV9; CDR3: CASSVDPSGSAGEQYF; DNA: TGTGCCAGCAGCGTAGACCCTAGCGGGTCCGCGGGGGAGCAGTACTTC
size: .; D: TRBD1; J: TRBJ2-2; V: TRBV9; CDR3: CASSLSLDRVNTGELFF; DNA: TGTGCCAGCAGCCTCTCTTTAGACAGGGTGAACACCGGGGAGCTGTTTTTT
size: once; D: TRBD2; J: TRBJ2-1; V: TRBV7-2; CDR3: CASSLVGGSSYNEQFF; DNA: TGTGCCAGCAGCTTAGTCGGGGGGAGCTCCTACAATGAGCAGTTCTTC
size: .; D: .; J: TRBJ2-7; V: TRBV10-3; CDR3: CAISPGGSIYEQYF; DNA: TGTGCCATCAGTCCTGGGGGCAGTATCTACGAGCAGTACTTC
size: .; D: .; J: TRBJ1-5; V: TRBV3-1/TRBV3-2; CDR3: CASTPEADGNQPQHF; DNA: TGTGCCAGCACTCCGGAGGCAGATGGCAATCAGCCCCAGCATTTT
size: .; D: TRBD2; J: TRBJ2-1; V: TRBV19; CDR3: CASSSLAGGHNEQFF; DNA: TGTGCCAGTAGTTCCTTAGCGGGGGGGCACAATGAGCAGTTCTTC
size: .; D: .; J: TRBJ1-1; V: TRBV19; CDR3: CASTLGLFGTEAFF; DNA: TGTGCCAGTACCCTTGGGTTGTTTGGCACTGAAGCTTTCTTT
size: .; D: .; J: TRBJ1-5; V: TRBV21-1; CDR3: CASSEGREQPQHF; DNA: TGTGCCAGCAGCGAGGGCAGGGAGCAGCCCCAGCATTTT
size: .; D: TRBD1; J: TRBJ1-2; V: TRBV19; CDR3: CATLGGQGFTRYGYTF; DNA: TGTGCCACCTTGGGGGGACAGGGCTTCACCCGCTATGGCTACACCTTC
size: once; D: TRBD1; J: TRBJ1-1; V: TRBV7-2; CDR3: CASRLQGTMNTEAFF; DNA: TGTGCCAGCAGACTACAGGGGACCATGAACACTGAAGCTTTCTTT
size: once; D: .; J: TRBJ2-3; V: TRBV7-2; CDR3: CASSLASRGRRDTQYF; DNA: TGTGCCAGCAGCTTAGCGTCCCGGGGGCGGAGAGATACGCAGTATTTT
size: .; D: TRBD1; J: TRBJ2-3; V: TRBV6-2/TRBV6-3; CDR3: CASSYVTGGSDTQYF; DNA: TGTGCCAGCAGTTACGTGACAGGGGGCTCAGATACGCAGTATTTT
size: .; D: .; J: TRBJ2-1; V: TRBV7-9; CDR3: CASSLLQPGHEQFF; DNA: TGTGCCAGCAGCTTACTCCAACCGGGGCATGAGCAGTTCTTC
size: .; D: .; J: TRBJ2-7; V: TRBV3-1/TRBV3-2; CDR3: CASSQDPSSYEQYF; DNA: TGTGCCAGCAGCCAAGATCCTAGCTCCTACGAGCAGTACTTC
size: .; D: TRBD2; J: TRBJ2-1; V: TRBV28; CDR3: CASRPTSGGYNEQFF; DNA: TGTGCCAGCAGACCTACTAGCGGGGGCTACAATGAGCAGTTCTTC
size: .; D: TRBD1; J: TRBJ1-2; V: TRBV4-1; CDR3: CASSQDLTGRYGYTF; DNA: TGCGCCAGCAGCCAAGATCTGACAGGGCGTTATGGCTACACCTTC
size: .; D: TRBD1; J: TRBJ2-3; V: TRBV7-2; CDR3: CASSSGQGWNTDTQYF; DNA: TGTGCCAGCAGCTCCGGACAGGGGTGGAACACAGATACGCAGTATTTT
size: once; D: .; J: TRBJ1-1; V: TRBV6-1; CDR3: CASSELGNGVNTEAFF; DNA: TGTGCCAGCAGTGAATTAGGGAATGGAGTGAACACTGAAGCTTTCTTT
size: .; D: .; J: TRBJ2-2; V: TRBV6-6; CDR3: CASSPFGIQGWAGELFF; DNA: TGTGCCAGCAGTCCCTTCGGAATACAGGGTTGGGCCGGGGAGCTGTTTTTT
size: few; D: TRBD1; J: TRBJ1-2; V: TRBV10-1; CDR3: CASSPGQNYGYTF; DNA: TGCGCCAGCAGCCCGGGACAGAACTATGGCTACACCTTC
size: .; D: .; J: TRBJ2-5; V: TRBV7-2; CDR3: CASSLAFQETQYF; DNA: TGTGCCAGCAGCTTAGCCTTCCAAGAGACCCAGTACTTC
size: .; D: .; J: TRBJ2-7; V: TRBV30; CDR3: CAWSVSRGEQYF; DNA: TGTGCCTGGAGTGTATCTAGGGGCGAGCAGTACTTC
size: once; D: .; J: TRBJ2-2; V: TRBV2; CDR3: CASSGSDPWRGNYTGELFF; DNA: TGTGCCAGCAGTGGCAGTGACCCCTGGCGGGGCAATTACACCGGGGAGCTGTTTTTT
size: .; D: .; J: TRBJ2-5; V: TRBV19; CDR3: CATSGNQETQYF; DNA: TGTGCCACCAGTGGGAACCAAGAGACCCAGTACTTC
size: .; D: .; J: TRBJ2-2; V: TRBV7-2; CDR3: CASSKGAGELFF; DNA: TGTGCCAGCAGCAAGGGGGCCGGGGAGCTGTTTTTT
size: .; D: TRBD1; J: TRBJ1-2; V: TRBV19; CDR3: CASSTDRGYGYTF; DNA: TGTGCCAGTAGTACGGACAGGGGCTATGGCTACACCTTC
size: .; D: TRBD1; J: TRBJ1-2; V: TRBV7-2; CDR3: CASSFRQGSYGYTF; DNA: TGTGCCAGCAGCTTTAGACAGGGTAGTTATGGCTACACCTTC
size: .; D: .; J: TRBJ1-3; V: TRBV5-1; CDR3: CASSFGSPVHSGNTIYF; DNA: TGCGCCAGCAGCTTTGGCAGTCCAGTACACTCTGGAAACACCATATATTTT
size: .; D: .; J: TRBJ2-5; V: TRBV4-3; CDR3: CASSQAGSGTQYF; DNA: TGCGCCAGCAGCCAAGCGGGATCTGGGACCCAGTACTTC
size: .; D: .; J: TRBJ1-1; V: TRBV6-6; CDR3: CASSVFRGSNTEAFF; DNA: TGTGCCAGCAGTGTCTTCAGAGGGTCGAACACTGAAGCTTTCTTT
size: .; D: .; J: TRBJ2-2; V: TRBV2; CDR3: CASSVRAPYNTGELFF; DNA: TGTGCCAGCAGTGTCAGGGCCCCCTATAACACCGGGGAGCTGTTTTTT
size: few; D: .; J: TRBJ2-7; V: TRBV7-9; CDR3: CASSLAPYEQYF; DNA: TGTGCCAGCAGCTTAGCTCCCTACGAGCAGTACTTC
size: .; D: TRBD2; J: TRBJ2-7; V: TRBV13; CDR3: CASRHAAGEGEQYF; DNA: TGTGCCAGCAGGCACGCAGCGGGGGAGGGGGAGCAGTACTTC
size: once; D: TRBD1; J: TRBJ2-3; V: TRBV5-1; CDR3: CASSLGQGLTDTQYF; DNA: TGCGCCAGCAGCTTGGGACAGGGCCTCACAGATACGCAGTATTTT
size: .; D: TRBD1; J: TRBJ2-7; V: TRBV4-3; CDR3: CASSTRTGHYEQYF; DNA: TGCGCCAGCAGCACCCGGACAGGGCACTACGAGCAGTACTTC
size: .; D: .; J: TRBJ1-1; V: TRBV30; CDR3: CAWSVRPPRREAFF; DNA: TGTGCCTGGAGTGTACGTCCACCTCGGAGAGAAGCTTTCTTT